This record concerns one TCR beta chain sequence. The data derive from a study of blood T cell repertoires in COVID-19. About the research overall: Some COVID-19 samples were acute and others convalescent; all came from the United States, Italy and Spain. Sample material is recorded as cDNA or gDNA derived from T cells, B-cell-depleted T cells, or PBMCs.

Trimming removed 5 bases at V and 2 bases at J, with 16 bases between. The CDR3 extends over 16 amino acids. Germline CDR1 reads SNHLY; CDR2 reads FYNNEI. Original analysis: Amplification of reference gene primers was used by the study to estimate nucleated cell counts. Assay: immunoSEQ multiplex PCR; the TCRdb copy retains only in-frame clones and omits some. V, J and clone size reflect that table, while D and trimming were determined from the DNA. Here the sample spans around 320,000 clones, roughly 85% being singletons. The chain employs TRBV2 and TRBJ1-5; D might be TRBD1 (6 bases). This receptor was taken from a human donor in a cohort sampled during active COVID-19. The sample comprised peripheral blood. In DNA form, the CDR3 reads TGTGCCAGCAGTTTGACCGGGACAATTGGCAATCAGCCCCAGCATTTT. The encoded protein is CASSLTGTIGNQPQHF.